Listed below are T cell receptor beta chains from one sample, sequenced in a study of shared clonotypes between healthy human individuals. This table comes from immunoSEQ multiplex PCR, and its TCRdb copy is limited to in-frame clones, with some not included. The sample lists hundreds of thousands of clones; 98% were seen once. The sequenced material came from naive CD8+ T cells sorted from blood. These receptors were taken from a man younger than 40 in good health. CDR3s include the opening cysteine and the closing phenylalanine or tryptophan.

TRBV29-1	CSVEGGTSGYNEQFF
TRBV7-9	CASSLGRLSGSGNTIYF
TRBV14	CASSPRTVNNEQFF
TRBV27	CASSRETGLSTDTQYF
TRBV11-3	CASSLDPSGKNNEQFF
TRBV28	CASSSIEGQGVYGYTF
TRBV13	CASSDSYNEQFF
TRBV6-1	CASSPGRVTGQPQHF
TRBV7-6	CASSYSGSGSRSGELFF
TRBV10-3	CAISESMDRVNNEQFF
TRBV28	CASSVDPGRMREAFF
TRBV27	CASSLGSAKNIQYF
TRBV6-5	CASSSGTGGYEQYF
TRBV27	CASSYRTHNEQFF
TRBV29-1	CSVDLRDLEQFF
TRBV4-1	CASSQDPPPMAKNIQYF
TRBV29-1	CSVYLVSSGTPLGYNEQFF
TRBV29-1	CSVESGQGYEQYF
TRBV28	CASSSLGGTDTQYF
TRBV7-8	CASSLRDRGRDYGYTF
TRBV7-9	CASSLSTGELFF
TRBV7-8	CASSLPAGGSWGEQFF
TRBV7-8	CASSLMRPRVLGINNEQFF
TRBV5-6	CASRLDRGGAGELFF
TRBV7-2	CASSFGMLGIGDEQFF